This T cell receptor (beta chain) emerged from a study of Ad26.COV2.S vaccination and SARS-CoV-2 variants. Study context: The COV1001 Ad26.COV2.S trial arm included the donor.

Repertoires were generated with immunoSEQ multiplex PCR, while TCRdb's copy carries only in-frame clones and drops some. The sample has hundreds of thousands of clones; around nine tenths are singletons. The germline V gene encodes CDR1 LNHNV and CDR2 YYDKDF (reference sequence). V lost 2 bases to trimming and J lost 0 bases; unmatched junction nucleotides: 3. This CDR3 has 16 residues. Indicated treatment: approximately 18 received Ad26.COV2.S at low or high dose, single or two shots; 5 received placebo; per-sample allocation not given. Collection of samples fell on day 63 after the first vaccine or placebo injection.

This clonotype originated in a person between 18 and 65 years old who received the Ad26.COV2.S COVID-19 vaccine or a placebo. This specimen was peripheral blood, taken in a trial of Ad26.COV2.S vaccine versus placebo. The V gene is TRBV15, the J gene TRBJ2-1; TRBD1 matches at 8 bases. In DNA form, the CDR3 reads TGTGCCACCAGCAGAAGGACAGGGTACTCCTACAATGAGCAGTTCTTC. Residues: CATSRRTGYSYNEQFF.